This entry is about one T cell receptor (beta chain). Its antigen remains unknown. This entry comes from a study of Ad26.COV2.S vaccination and SARS-CoV-2 variants. Across the whole study: Doses of Ad26.COV2.S were injected into muscle once or twice, 56 days apart.

Trimming cost V 4 bases and J 8 bases; bases outside gene matches: 6. The CDR3 loop spans 14 amino acids. Germline assignment: CDR1 SGHTS and CDR2 YDEGEE. The study, taken as a whole, reports: In TCR breadth and depth analyses, total T cell responses may have been underestimated. The study found similar non-spike TCR breadth in vaccine and placebo recipients.

The sample's treatment: roughly 20 received Ad26.COV2.S at low or high dose, single or two shots; 5 received placebo; per-sample allocation not given. Vaccine and placebo recipients were sampled on day 63 after the first injection. This adult donor, from Boston, was 18-55 years old. The data were produced by immunoSEQ multiplex PCR, yet TCRdb's version contains in-frame clones alone and is incomplete. The table has more than 300,000 clones, over 80% seen once. The origin of this receptor is a person aged 18-65 years who received the Ad26.COV2.S COVID-19 vaccine or a placebo. The chain carries TRBV5-8 and TRBJ1-6; 7 bases line up with TRBD1. The source material was peripheral blood, sampled in a trial of Ad26.COV2.S vaccine versus placebo. The CDR3 is CASSRDRADSPLHF. CDR3 nucleotide sequence: TGTGCCAGCAGCCGAGACAGGGCGGATTCACCCCTCCACTTT. Using reference TRBV5-8 and TRBJ1-6 for the parts outside the CDR3, the full variable domain is EAGVTQSPTHLIKTRGQQATLRCSPISGHTSVYWYQQALGLGLQFLLWYDEGEERNRGNFPPRFSGRQFPNYSSELNVNALELEDSALYLCASSRDRADSPLHFGNGTRLTVT.